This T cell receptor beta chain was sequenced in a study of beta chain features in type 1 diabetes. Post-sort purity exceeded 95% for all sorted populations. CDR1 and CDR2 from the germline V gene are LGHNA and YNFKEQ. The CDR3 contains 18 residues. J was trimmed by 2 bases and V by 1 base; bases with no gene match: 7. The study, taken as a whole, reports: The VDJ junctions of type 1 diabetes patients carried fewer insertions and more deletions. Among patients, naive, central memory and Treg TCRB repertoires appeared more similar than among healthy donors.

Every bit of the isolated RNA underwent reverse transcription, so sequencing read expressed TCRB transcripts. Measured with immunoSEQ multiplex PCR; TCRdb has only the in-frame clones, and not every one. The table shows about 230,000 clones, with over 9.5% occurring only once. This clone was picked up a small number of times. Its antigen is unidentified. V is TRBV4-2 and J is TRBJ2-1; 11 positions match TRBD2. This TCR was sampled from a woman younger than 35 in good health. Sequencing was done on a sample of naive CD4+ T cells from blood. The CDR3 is CASSQVSLAGGPYNEQFF. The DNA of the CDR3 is TGTGCCAGCAGCCAAGTGAGTCTAGCGGGGGGACCCTACAATGAGCAGTTCTTC.